This T cell receptor beta chain appears in the sequencing data of a study of T cells after posttransplantation cyclophosphamide. Busulfan-fludarabine conditioning, marrow transplant, and cyclophosphamide on days +3 and +4 were administered. Libraries were prepared by immunoSEQ multiplex PCR; TCRdb keeps only in-frame clonotypes and omits some of them. Recorded here are around 3,000 clones, none singletons. Concerning this clone itself: Its antigen is unknown.

Overall study findings and caveats: Later blood repertoires were often dominated by clones from the donor CD8+ memory compartment. After PTCy, TRB diversity resembled that of CNI/methotrexate controls.

Sequenced here: PBMCs, sampled after allogeneic stem cell transplant with posttransplant cyclophosphamide. This receptor was identified in a female patient in her 60s who received an allogeneic stem cell transplant from a related donor and was CMV-positive. Some T cells may be transferred from the graft donor.

The DNA of the CDR3 is TGTGCCAGCAGCCCAAGCGGGGGGGGCACAGATACGCAGTATTTT. The encoded protein is CASSPSGGGTDTQYF. This sequence joins TRBV6-8 and TRBJ2-3; 10 bases map to TRBD2. Germline V gene lookup returns CDR1 MNHGY and CDR2 SAAAGT. V gave up 6 bases and J gave up 1 base; unmatched junction bases: 4. The CDR3 consists of 15 residues.